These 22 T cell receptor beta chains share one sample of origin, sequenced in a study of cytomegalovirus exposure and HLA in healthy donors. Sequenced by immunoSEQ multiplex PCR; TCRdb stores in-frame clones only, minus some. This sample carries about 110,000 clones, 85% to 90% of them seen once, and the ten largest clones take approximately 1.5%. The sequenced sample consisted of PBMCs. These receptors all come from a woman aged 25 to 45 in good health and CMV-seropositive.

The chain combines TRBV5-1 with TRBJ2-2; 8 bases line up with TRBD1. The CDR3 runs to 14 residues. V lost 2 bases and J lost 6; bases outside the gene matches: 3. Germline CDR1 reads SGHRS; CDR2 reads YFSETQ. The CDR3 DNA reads TGCGCCAGCAGCTTTCTGGACAGGGCCGGGGAGCTGTTTTTT. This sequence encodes CASSFLDRAGELFF.

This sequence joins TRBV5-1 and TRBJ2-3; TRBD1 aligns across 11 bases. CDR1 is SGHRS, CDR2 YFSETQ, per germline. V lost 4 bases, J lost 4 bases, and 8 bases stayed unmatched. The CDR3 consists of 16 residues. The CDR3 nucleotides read TGCGCCAGCAGCCGCGCGGACAGGGGGCGGGCAGATACGCAGTATTTT. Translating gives CASSRADRGRADTQYF.

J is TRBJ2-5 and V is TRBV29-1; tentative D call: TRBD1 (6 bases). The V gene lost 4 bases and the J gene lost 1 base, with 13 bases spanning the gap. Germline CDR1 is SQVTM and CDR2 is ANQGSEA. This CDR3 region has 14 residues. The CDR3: CSVAARGPQETQYF. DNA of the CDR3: TGCAGCGTTGCCGCCAGGGGCCCCCAAGAGACCCAGTACTTC.

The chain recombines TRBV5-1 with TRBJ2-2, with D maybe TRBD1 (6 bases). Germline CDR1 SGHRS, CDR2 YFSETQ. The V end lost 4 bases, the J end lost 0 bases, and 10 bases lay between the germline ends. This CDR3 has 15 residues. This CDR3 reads CASSPGHPNTGELFF. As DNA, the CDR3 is TGCGCCAGCAGCCCGGGACACCCGAACACCGGGGAGCTGTTTTTT.

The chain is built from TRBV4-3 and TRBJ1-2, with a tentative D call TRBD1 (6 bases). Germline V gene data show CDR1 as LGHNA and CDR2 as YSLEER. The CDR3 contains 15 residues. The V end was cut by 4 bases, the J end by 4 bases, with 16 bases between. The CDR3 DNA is TGCGCCAGCAGCCCTGAGGGGGGGACTACCTATGGCTACACCTTC. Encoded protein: CASSPEGGTTYGYTF.

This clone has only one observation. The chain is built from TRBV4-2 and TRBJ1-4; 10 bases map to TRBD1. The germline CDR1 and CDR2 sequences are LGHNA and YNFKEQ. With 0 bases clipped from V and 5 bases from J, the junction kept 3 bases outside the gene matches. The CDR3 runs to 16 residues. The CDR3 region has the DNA TGTGCCAGCAGCCAAGATTTGGGACAGGGGAATGAAAAACTGTTTTTT. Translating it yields CASSQDLGQGNEKLFF.

DNA of the CDR3: TGTGCCAGCAGCCTGGGACAGGGTGTCACTGAAGCTTTCTTT. The encoded protein is CASSLGQGVTEAFF. The rearrangement uses TRBV6-1 and TRBJ1-1, with 9 nucleotides matching TRBD1. Germline V lookup: CDR1 MNHNS, CDR2 SASEGT. This CDR3 contains 14 residues. The V gene end was trimmed by 6 bases and the J gene end by 4 bases; junction bases not matched to a gene: 6.

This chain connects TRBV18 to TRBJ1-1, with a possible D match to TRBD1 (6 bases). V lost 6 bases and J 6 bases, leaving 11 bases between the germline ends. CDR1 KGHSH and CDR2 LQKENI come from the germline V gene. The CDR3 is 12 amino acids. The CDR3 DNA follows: TGTGCCAGCTCTCAACAGGGCGCTGAAGCTTTCTTT. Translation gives CASSQQGAEAFF.

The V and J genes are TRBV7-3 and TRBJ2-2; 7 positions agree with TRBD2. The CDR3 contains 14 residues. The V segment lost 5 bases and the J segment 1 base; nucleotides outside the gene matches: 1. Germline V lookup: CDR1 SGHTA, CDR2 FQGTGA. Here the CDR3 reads CASSPGGNTGELFF. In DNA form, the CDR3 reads TGTGCCAGCAGCCCGGGGGGGAACACCGGGGAGCTGTTTTTT.

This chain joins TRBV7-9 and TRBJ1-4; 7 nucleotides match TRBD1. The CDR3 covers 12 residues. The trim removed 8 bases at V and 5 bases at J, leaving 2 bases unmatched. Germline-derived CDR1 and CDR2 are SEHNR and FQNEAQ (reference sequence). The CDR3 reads CASGTVNEKLFF. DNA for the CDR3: TGTGCCAGCGGGACAGTAAATGAAAAACTGTTTTTT.

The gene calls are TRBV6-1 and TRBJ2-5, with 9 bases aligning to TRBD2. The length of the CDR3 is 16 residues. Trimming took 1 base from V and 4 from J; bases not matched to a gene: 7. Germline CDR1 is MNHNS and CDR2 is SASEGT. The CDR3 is CASSEGGGGGVETQYF. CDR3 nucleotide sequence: TGTGCCAGCAGTGAAGGTGGCGGCGGGGGGGTAGAGACCCAGTACTTC.

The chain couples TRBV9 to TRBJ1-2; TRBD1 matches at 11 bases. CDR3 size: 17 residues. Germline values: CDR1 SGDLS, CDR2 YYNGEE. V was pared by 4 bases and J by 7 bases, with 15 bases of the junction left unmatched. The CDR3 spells CASSLGTGGIFAPGYTF. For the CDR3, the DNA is TGTGCCAGCAGCCTCGGGACAGGGGGGATTTTCGCTCCTGGCTACACCTTC. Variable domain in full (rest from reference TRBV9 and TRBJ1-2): DSGVTQTPKHLITATGQRVTLRCSPRSGDLSVYWYQQSLDQGLQFLIQYYNGEERAKGNILERFSAQQFPDLHSELNLSSLELGDSALYFCASSLGTGGIFAPGYTFGSGTRLTVV.

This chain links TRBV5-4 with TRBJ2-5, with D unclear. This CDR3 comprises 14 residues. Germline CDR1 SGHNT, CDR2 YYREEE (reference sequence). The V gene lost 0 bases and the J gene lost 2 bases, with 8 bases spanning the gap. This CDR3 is CASSLGLIQETQYF. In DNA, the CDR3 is TGTGCCAGCAGCTTGGGACTTATACAAGAGACCCAGTACTTC.

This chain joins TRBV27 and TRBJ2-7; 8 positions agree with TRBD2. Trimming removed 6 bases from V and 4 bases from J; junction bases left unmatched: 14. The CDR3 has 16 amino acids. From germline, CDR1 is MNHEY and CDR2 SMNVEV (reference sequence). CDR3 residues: CASSLRPGGPLYEQYF. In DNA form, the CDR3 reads TGTGCCAGCAGCCTAAGGCCGGGGGGGCCCTTGTACGAGCAGTACTTC.

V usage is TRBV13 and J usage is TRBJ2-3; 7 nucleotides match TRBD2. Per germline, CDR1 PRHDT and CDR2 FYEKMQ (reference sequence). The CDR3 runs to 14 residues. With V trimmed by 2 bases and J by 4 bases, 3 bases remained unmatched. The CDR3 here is CASSLWGGADTQYF. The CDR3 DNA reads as TGTGCCAGCAGCTTATGGGGGGGTGCAGATACGCAGTATTTT.

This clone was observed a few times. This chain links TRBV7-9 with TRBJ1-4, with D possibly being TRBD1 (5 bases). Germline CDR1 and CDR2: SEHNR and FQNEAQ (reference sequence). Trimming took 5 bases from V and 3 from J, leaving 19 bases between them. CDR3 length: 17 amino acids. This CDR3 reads CASSLKRGGDANEKLFF. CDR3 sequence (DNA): TGTGCCAGCAGCCTTAAACGGGGGGGAGACGCTAATGAAAAACTGTTTTTT.

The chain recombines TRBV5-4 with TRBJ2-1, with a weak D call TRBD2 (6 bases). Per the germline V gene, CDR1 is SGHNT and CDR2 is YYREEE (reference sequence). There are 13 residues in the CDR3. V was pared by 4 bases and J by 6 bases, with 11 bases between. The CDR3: CASSPVGGNEQFF. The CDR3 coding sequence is TGTGCCAGCAGCCCGGTCGGGGGCAATGAGCAGTTCTTC. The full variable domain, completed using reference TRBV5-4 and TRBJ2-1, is ETGVTQSPTHLIKTRGQQVTLRCSSQSGHNTVSWYQQALGQGPQFIFQYYREEENGRGNFPPRFSGLQFPNYSSELNVNALELDDSALYLCASSPVGGNEQFFGPGTRLTVL.

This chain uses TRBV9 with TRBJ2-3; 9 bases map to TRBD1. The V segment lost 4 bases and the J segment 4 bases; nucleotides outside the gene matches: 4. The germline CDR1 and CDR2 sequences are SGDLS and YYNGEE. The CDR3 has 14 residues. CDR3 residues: CASSQRTGADTQYF. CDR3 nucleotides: TGTGCCAGCAGCCAGAGGACAGGGGCAGATACGCAGTATTTT. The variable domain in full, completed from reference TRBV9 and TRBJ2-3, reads DSGVTQTPKHLITATGQRVTLRCSPRSGDLSVYWYQQSLDQGLQFLIQYYNGEERAKGNILERFSAQQFPDLHSELNLSSLELGDSALYFCASSQRTGADTQYFGPGTRLTVL.

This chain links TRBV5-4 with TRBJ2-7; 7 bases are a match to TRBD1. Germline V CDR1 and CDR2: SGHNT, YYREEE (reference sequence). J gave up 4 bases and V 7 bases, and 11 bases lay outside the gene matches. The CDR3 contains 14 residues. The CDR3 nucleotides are TGTGCCAGCGGGGATAGGGACAGCCCTTACGAGCAGTACTTC. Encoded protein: CASGDRDSPYEQYF.

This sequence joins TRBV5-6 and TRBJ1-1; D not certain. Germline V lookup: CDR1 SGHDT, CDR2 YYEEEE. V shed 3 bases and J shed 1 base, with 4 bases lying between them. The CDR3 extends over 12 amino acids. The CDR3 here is CASSSGNTEAFF. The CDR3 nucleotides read TGTGCCAGCAGCTCCGGGAACACTGAAGCTTTCTTT.

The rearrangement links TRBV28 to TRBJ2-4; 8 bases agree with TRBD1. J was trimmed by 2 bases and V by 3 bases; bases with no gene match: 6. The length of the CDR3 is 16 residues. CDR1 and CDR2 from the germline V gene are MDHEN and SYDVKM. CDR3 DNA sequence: TGTGCCAGCAGTTTCCACGGACAGGGCTCCAAAAACATTCAGTACTTC. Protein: CASSFHGQGSKNIQYF.

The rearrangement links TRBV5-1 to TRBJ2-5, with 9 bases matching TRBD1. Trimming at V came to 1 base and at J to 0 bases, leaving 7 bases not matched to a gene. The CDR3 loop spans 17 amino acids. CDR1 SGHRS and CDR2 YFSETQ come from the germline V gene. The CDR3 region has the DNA TGCGCCAGCAGCTTGTCACAGGGGGCCCCAAACCAAGAGACCCAGTACTTC. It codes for CASSLSQGAPNQETQYF.